This TCR beta chain was sequenced during a study of cytomegalovirus exposure and HLA in healthy donors. Study-wide findings and caveats: Most CMV-associated TCR beta chains appeared HLA-restricted in a later analysis. Based on reports, TCR beta sequences accurately predicted HLA-A and HLA-B alleles for most subjects. Other equally common chains were less clonally expanded than HLA-associated TCR beta chains, a later analysis showed.

A few counts support this clone. Antigen unknown. In the PCR, 60 Vbeta and 13 Jbeta primers were used. Authors' methods: An analysis that came later counted around 80 million unique TCR beta chains, approximately 12 million shared. Some clones are missing from TCRdb's copy, which holds only in-frame ones; the method was immunoSEQ multiplex PCR. V and J calls and clone size are as listed in that table; D and trimming were resolved from the DNA. In the table there are approximately 180,000 clones, around 87% of which are singletons. Sequenced: PBMCs. The clonotype comes from a woman aged 18-29 years in good health and CMV-seronegative.

In DNA form, the CDR3 reads TGTGCCAGCAGCTTAGGAACCGGGACAAGCTCTGGAAACACCATATATTTT. Translation: CASSLGTGTSSGNTIYF. The genes are TRBV7-6 and TRBJ1-3; maybe TRBD1 (6 bases). This CDR3 spans 17 amino acids. Per germline, CDR1 SGHVS and CDR2 FNYEAQ. The V end was cut by 1 base, the J end by 0 bases, with 13 bases between.